Below, 29 T cell receptor beta chains from the same sample are listed, as sequenced in a study of metastatic and nonmetastatic thyroid tumors. Every patient was untreated before thyroid surgery. TCRdb used MiXCR to call clones anew from the PCR reads. The sample has tens of thousands of clones, approximately 19% seen once. Sequencing was performed on blood. These TCRs come from a female donor with papillary thyroid cancer or a benign thyroid nodule (not recorded which). Some clones in this sample may be carry-over from other donors' samples.

In its sample, this clone was seen many times. The CDR3 loop is CASSQPGQAKNIQYF. The DNA of the CDR3 is TGTGCCAGCAGCCAGCCCGGGCAAGCCAAAAACATTCAGTACTTC. The chain couples TRBV4-2 to TRBJ2-4, with D unclear. Trimming removed 3 bases from V and 0 bases from J, with 9 bases in between. From germline, CDR1 is LGHNA and CDR2 YNFKEQ. The CDR3 extends over 15 amino acids.

This clone was observed many times. The V call is TRBV6-2 or TRBV6-3, the J call TRBJ2-3, with no clear D. Trimming removed 5 bases at V and 8 bases at J, with 17 bases between. CDR1 and CDR2 (germline): MNHEY, SVGEGT. This CDR3 region has 14 residues. This chain's CDR3 is CASSPIGIKATQYF. The CDR3 DNA reads TGTGCCAGCAGTCCCATAGGAATAAAGGCTACGCAGTATTTT.

This clone was counted between two and nine times. CDR3 sequence reads: CAISSQGAPNTEAFF. CDR3 sequence (DNA): TGTGCCATCAGCAGCCAGGGGGCGCCTAACACTGAAGCTTTCTTT. The chain employs TRBV10-3 and TRBJ1-1; 8 nucleotides line up with TRBD1. The ends lost 6 bases at V and 2 bases at J; junction bases unmatched: 8. This CDR3 spans 15 amino acids. Germline V gives CDR1 ENHRY, CDR2 SYGVKD.

This clone was observed at least ten times. The chain joins TRBV7-6 to TRBJ1-4; 7 nucleotides agree with TRBD1. Germline CDR1 SGHVS, CDR2 FNYEAQ. The CDR3 length is 17 residues. With 0 bases clipped from V and 4 bases from J, the junction kept 8 bases outside the gene matches. DNA for the CDR3: TGTGCCAGCAGCTTAGCGCCCGTCGGGACAGATAATGAAAAACTGTTTTTT. It specifies CASSLAPVGTDNEKLFF.

This clone was found many times. The chain has TRBV4-3 and TRBJ2-1; possibly TRBD1 for D (6 bases). The V end lost 2 bases, the J end lost 5 bases, and 16 bases lay between the germline ends. CDR3 length: 16 amino acids. CDR1 and CDR2 (germline): LGHNA, YSLEER. The CDR3 DNA is TGCGCCAGCAGCCAAAAACACAGGGAGATAAACAATGAGCAGTTCTTC. This gives the protein CASSQKHREINNEQFF.

There are many counts of this clone. V is TRBV5-6 and J is TRBJ2-7; 9 nucleotides match TRBD2. Germline-derived CDR1 and CDR2 are SGHDT and YYEEEE. The CDR3 covers 16 residues. The J segment lost 2 bases and the V segment lost 4 bases, leaving 10 bases of the junction unmatched. The CDR3 DNA follows: TGTGCCAGCAGCAGCAAGCGGGGGGCTGGGCCCTACGAGCAGTACTTC. Its protein product is CASSSKRGAGPYEQYF.

The rearrangement uses TRBV5-5 and TRBJ2-7, with D perhaps being TRBD1 or TRBD2 (5 bases each). V dropped 3 bases and J dropped 4 bases, with 14 bases sitting between them. Per the germline V gene, CDR1 is SGHKS and CDR2 is YYEKEE (reference sequence). The CDR3 is made up of 14 amino acids. CDR3 sequence (DNA): TGTGCCAGCAGCTCCAGGGTTACTAGTTACGAGCAGTACTTC. It is translated as CASSSRVTSYEQYF.

Only a few counts were recorded for this clone. The chain joins TRBV12-3 or TRBV12-4 to TRBJ1-4; weak D call: TRBD1 (5 bases). V was cut by 7 bases and J by 0 bases, with 18 bases left in between. The CDR3 extends over 17 amino acids. The CDR3 DNA reads as TGTGCCAGCACCAATTTAGGGGCTGGTGCAACTAATGAAAAACTGTTTTTT. Translation gives CASTNLGAGATNEKLFF.

The sample holds many counts of this clone. The gene calls are TRBV7-2 and TRBJ1-2, with TRBD1 identical over 10 bases. V shed 3 bases and J 0 bases; nucleotides not matched to a gene: 1. Germline CDR1 reads SGHTA; CDR2 reads FQGNSA. This CDR3 spans 15 amino acids. This CDR3 reads CASSFGTGANYGYTF. CDR3 sequence (DNA): TGTGCCAGCAGCTTCGGGACAGGGGCTAACTATGGCTACACCTTC.

The V gene is TRBV27, the J gene TRBJ2-2; maybe TRBD2 (7 bases). V shed 3 bases and J shed 7 bases, with 18 bases lying between them. Germline V CDR1 and CDR2: MNHEY, SMNVEV (reference sequence). This CDR3 comprises 16 residues. The CDR3 DNA sequence: TGTGCCAGCAGTTTGGGGGGGGCAGGGTTGGGCGGGGAGCTGTTTTTT. This encodes CASSLGGAGLGGELFF.

This clone was counted a few times. One end of the junction does not line up with germline, which may come from a read error. The sample holds other DNA sequences that translate to the same CDR3. The J gene is TRBJ2-2, the V gene TRBV10-3; D remains unclear. Germline values: CDR1 ENHRY, CDR2 SYGVKD. This CDR3 is built from 15 residues. DNA for the CDR3: TGCGCCATCAGTGATGGAGTAAGAAGTACCGGGGAGCTGTTTTTT. Its translation is CAISDGVRSTGELFF.

This chain uses TRBV11-3 with TRBJ1-1; possibly TRBD1 for D (5 bases). Germline V CDR1 and CDR2: SGHNT, YENEEA. The CDR3 loop spans 15 amino acids. Trimming shortened V by 4 bases and J by 0 bases, and 12 bases separated the two germline ends. This chain's CDR3 is CASSSVGAVNTEAFF. As DNA, the CDR3 is TGTGCCAGCAGCTCGGTCGGGGCAGTGAACACTGAAGCTTTCTTT.

For this clone: One base away lies a much larger clone, so this may be a sequencing read error. The CDR3 DNA follows: TGTGCCAGCAGCCATCGGACAAGGGAAGGGTCCTACGAGCAGTACTTC. Translated: CASSHRTREGSYEQYF. The genes are TRBV14 and TRBJ2-7; D may be TRBD1 (5 bases). Germline CDR1 is SGHDN and CDR2 is FVKESK. V lost 3 bases and J 1 base, leaving 16 bases between the germline ends. The CDR3 totals 16 residues.

In its sample, this clone was seen a few times. The chain is built from TRBV12-3 or TRBV12-4 and TRBJ1-4; unclear D gene. The germline V and J ends were trimmed by 6 bases and 7 bases, with 9 bases remaining between them. The CDR3 has 12 amino acids. In DNA form, the CDR3 reads TGTGCCAGCAGAGCACCGGGTGAAAAACTGTTTTTT. Amino acid sequence: CASRAPGEKLFF.

Ten or more counts support this clone. J is TRBJ2-1 and V is TRBV5-1, with a weak D call TRBD2 (5 bases). V was shortened by 4 bases and J by 3 bases, with 17 bases between the two germline ends. The CDR3 extends over 16 amino acids. CDR1 SGHRS and CDR2 YFSETQ come from the germline V gene. The CDR3 sequence: CASSPVAGVGYNEQFF. In DNA form, the CDR3 reads TGCGCCAGCAGCCCGGTTGCCGGGGTCGGCTACAATGAGCAGTTCTTC. The whole variable domain, remainder taken from reference TRBV5-1 and TRBJ2-1, is KAGVTQTPRYLIKTRGQQVTLSCSPISGHRSVSWYQQTPGQGLQFLFEYFSETQRNKGNFPGRFSGRQFSNSRSEMNVSTLELGDSALYLCASSPVAGVGYNEQFFGPGTRLTVL.

This clone was observed at least ten times. The chain has TRBV27 and TRBJ2-7; 8 bases are a match to TRBD1. CDR1 is MNHEY and CDR2 is SMNVEV in the germline V gene (reference sequence). Trimming at V came to 4 bases and at J to 11 bases, leaving 7 bases not matched to a gene. This CDR3 is built from 12 residues. This CDR3 reads CASSSSGGQEYF. The CDR3 DNA reads TGTGCCAGCAGTTCTTCCGGGGGACAGGAGTACTTC.

This clone was picked up many times. CDR3 region: CASSLVSGDNEQFF. The CDR3 DNA sequence: TGTGCCAGCAGCTTAGTGAGCGGGGACAATGAGCAGTTCTTC. The rearrangement uses TRBV7-2 and TRBJ2-1; TRBD2 agrees at 7 bases. The CDR3 runs 14 residues. Losses at the gene ends were 1 base for V and 5 bases for J; bases not matched to a gene: 2. Germline V gene lookup returns CDR1 SGHTA and CDR2 FQGNSA.

This clone was picked up many times. The chain employs TRBV7-3 and TRBJ2-2; the D gene is possibly TRBD2 (5 bases). CDR3 length: 16 residues. Trimming pared 5 bases from V and 1 base from J, leaving 14 bases between. Germline-derived CDR1 and CDR2 are SGHTA and FQGTGA. The CDR3 is CASSLRRRENTGELFF. The CDR3 DNA follows: TGTGCCAGCAGCCTACGGAGACGGGAGAACACCGGGGAGCTGTTTTTT.

This rearrangement joins TRBV3-1 to TRBJ2-1, with 8 bases that match TRBD2. The CDR3 is 13 amino acids. Germline trimming cut 6 bases from V and 10 bases from J; bases unmatched to any gene: 8. Germline V lookup: CDR1 LGHDT, CDR2 YNNKEL (reference sequence). The CDR3 loop is CASSYSGTQEQFF. The CDR3, as DNA: TGTGCCAGCAGTTATAGCGGGACCCAAGAGCAGTTCTTC.

This clone was found a few times. A read error is possible here, since a much larger clone lies one base away. The rearrangement uses TRBV6-1 and TRBJ1-5, with 8 bases matching TRBD1. The J segment lost 8 bases and the V segment lost 7 bases, leaving 10 bases of the junction unmatched. The germline V gene has CDR1 MNHNS and CDR2 SASEGT. This CDR3 contains 14 residues. This chain's CDR3 is CASIQGGGRKPQHF. CDR3 nucleotides: TGTGCCAGCATACAGGGGGGGGGGCGCAAGCCCCAGCATTTT.

This clone turned up a few times. The chain couples TRBV6-5 to TRBJ2-1; D gene ambiguous. Germline V gene data show CDR1 as MNHEY and CDR2 as SVGAGI. Trimming removed 2 bases from V and 7 bases from J, with 3 bases in between. CDR3 length: 11 residues. CDR3 sequence reads: CASSYGNEQFF. The CDR3 DNA reads TGTGCCAGCAGTTACGGGAATGAGCAGTTCTTC.

This clone is classed as medium-sized. V and J are TRBV7-2 and TRBJ2-3, with no clear D. The CDR3 is 11 residues long. Germline loops: CDR1 SGHTA, CDR2 FQGNSA. V was cut by 0 bases and J by 5 bases, with 0 bases left in between. CDR3 region: CASSLADTQYF. The CDR3 coding sequence is TGTGCCAGCAGCTTAGCAGATACGCAGTATTTT.

This clone has more than one count but fewer than ten. In DNA form, the CDR3 reads TGTGCCAGCAGCCGACAGGGGGTAGAGACCCAGTACTTC. It encodes CASSRQGVETQYF. The chain couples TRBV6-1 to TRBJ2-5, with 9 bases fitting TRBD1. Germline CDR1 is MNHNS and CDR2 is SASEGT. This CDR3 has 13 residues. The V and J ends lost 6 bases and 4 bases, in that order; junction bases with no gene match: 3.

The rearrangement joins TRBV6-1 to TRBJ2-1, with D perhaps being TRBD1 or TRBD2 (5 bases each). V was pared by 4 bases and J by 6 bases, with 10 bases between. The CDR3 covers 13 residues. CDR1 and CDR2 from the germline V gene are MNHNS and SASEGT. The CDR3 DNA is TGTGCCAGCAGTGTTTGGGGACCCAATGAGCAGTTCTTC. Translation: CASSVWGPNEQFF.

This clone was counted ten times or more. The chain carries TRBV15 and TRBJ2-1, with a tentative D call TRBD2 (6 bases). This CDR3 contains 16 residues. The ends were cut back, 0 bases at V and 0 bases at J, with 9 bases in the middle. CDR1 LNHNV and CDR2 YYDKDF come from the germline V gene (reference sequence). The chain's CDR3 is CATSRDAGSSYNEQFF. The CDR3 DNA sequence: TGTGCCACCAGCAGAGATGCGGGGAGCTCCTACAATGAGCAGTTCTTC.

The chain joins TRBV6-1 to TRBJ1-6, with TRBD1 as a possible D gene (6 bases). In germline, CDR1 is MNHNS, CDR2 SASEGT. V gave up 7 bases and J gave up 9 bases, with 19 bases separating them. This CDR3 contains 15 residues. As DNA, the CDR3 is TGTGCCAGCACCCCGTCGGGGGGCATTGGTTCACCCCTCCACTTT. Translated: CASTPSGGIGSPLHF.

This clone was recorded many times. The chain uses TRBV18 and TRBJ2-7; 9 bases fit TRBD1. Trimming removed 6 bases from V and 4 bases from J; junction bases left unmatched: 13. The CDR3 consists of 16 residues. The germline V gene encodes CDR1 KGHSH and CDR2 LQKENI. CDR3 bases: TGTGCCAGCTCGGAGTCCCAACAGGGGGCGGCGTACGAGCAGTACTTC. This codes for CASSESQQGAAYEQYF.

The chain has TRBV7-9 and TRBJ2-1; the D is unclear. This CDR3 spans 14 amino acids. V lost 5 bases and J 4 bases, leaving 12 bases between the germline ends. CDR1 and CDR2 (germline): SEHNR, FQNEAQ (reference sequence). The CDR3 DNA follows: TGTGCCAGCAGCCCCACGACTTTGTACAATGAGCAGTTCTTC. Amino acid sequence: CASSPTTLYNEQFF.

There are a few counts of this clone. This chain joins TRBV28 and TRBJ2-3, with D possibly being TRBD2 (6 bases). Germline V gene lookup returns CDR1 MDHEN and CDR2 SYDVKM. The CDR3 is made up of 13 amino acids. V lost 2 bases, J lost 3 bases, and 6 bases lay in between. Written as DNA, the CDR3 is TGTGCCAGCAGTTTAAGCGGGACAGATACGCAGTATTTT. Its translation: CASSLSGTDTQYF.